The present T cell receptor beta chain was sequenced within a study of T cells after yellow fever vaccination. J lost 2 bases, V lost 4 bases, and 7 bases had no gene match. This CDR3 contains 16 residues. The V gene's germline CDR1 is LGHDT and CDR2 YNNKEL (reference sequence). Template-switching 5'RACE yielded the TCR cDNA; a universal primer site and UMIs were added in the process. From the 5' RACE reads, TCRdb called clonotypes with MiXCR, one entry per CDR3 protein. The sample has 300,000 or so distinct CDR3 sequences, approximately 13% seen once. This specimen consisted of CD4+ T cells sorted from PBMCs, obtained 45 days after the yellow fever booster vaccination. The chain has TRBV3-1 and TRBJ2-3, with 9 bases identical to TRBD2. The sequence was collected from a man aged 25 to 40 who received the YFV17D yellow fever vaccine. For the CDR3, the DNA is TGTGCCAGCAGCCGAACAGCGGGAGGCCCCACAGATACGCAGTATTTT. Protein: CASSRTAGGPTDTQYF.